This T cell receptor beta chain was retrieved from a study of control samples from healthy donors and cancer patients. Assay used: immunoSEQ multiplex PCR; TCRdb lists only in-frame clones, some missing. The sample comprises 120,000 or so clones, about nine tenths of which are singletons, and around 9% rests with the top ten. The CDR3 covers 16 residues. Trimming removed 2 bases at V and 3 bases at J, with 14 bases between. Germline values: CDR1 MNHEY, CDR2 SVGAGI. This chain links TRBV6-5 with TRBJ2-1; the D gene is possibly TRBD1 (7 bases). The receptor was derived from a middle-aged man in good health. Source material: blood. Written as DNA, the CDR3 is TGTGCCAGCAGTTACCGGAGGGCAGGGGGCTACAATGAGCAGTTCTTC. Translating gives CASSYRRAGGYNEQFF.